The 24 T cell receptor beta chains below all came from one sample that was sequenced in a study of cytomegalovirus exposure and HLA in healthy donors. It was with 60 Vbeta and 13 Jbeta primers that the PCR ran. Repertoires were generated with immunoSEQ multiplex PCR, while TCRdb's copy carries only in-frame clones and drops some. The sample lists about 200,000 clones, approximately 88% occurring once. The sequenced material came from PBMCs. The source of these receptors is a boy aged 2 to 9 in good health and CMV-seronegative.

V gene TRBV27 combines with J gene TRBJ1-1; TRBD1 is a possible D gene (6 bases). Germline CDR1 is MNHEY and CDR2 is SMNVEV (reference sequence). The CDR3 length is 14 residues. V was trimmed by 4 bases and J by 1 base, leaving 10 bases between them. The CDR3 bases are TGTGCCAGCAGTTCCTCGACAGGGAACACTGAAGCTTTCTTT. This sequence encodes CASSSSTGNTEAFF.

DNA for the CDR3: TGTGCCAGCAGCTTAGTACCTCCGACAGGGACTAATTCACCCCTCCACTTT. Translating gives CASSLVPPTGTNSPLHF. J is TRBJ1-6 and V is TRBV5-4; 7 bases match TRBD1. This CDR3 has 17 amino acids. Germline V gene data show CDR1 as SGHNT and CDR2 as YYREEE (reference sequence). After removal of 2 bases from V and 6 bases from J, the junction contained 11 bases not matched to a gene.

For this clone: The same CDR3 is also encoded by other DNA sequences in this sample. The chain combines TRBV6-5 with TRBJ1-5, with 7 bases matching TRBD1. The CDR3 runs 13 residues. Trimming removed 6 bases from V and 4 bases from J; junction bases left unmatched: 3. Germline V gene data show CDR1 as MNHEY and CDR2 as SVGAGI. CDR3 DNA sequence: TGTGCCAGCAGCCCCAGGGGGAATCAGCCCCAGCATTTT. This gives the protein CASSPRGNQPQHF.

V is TRBV27 and J is TRBJ2-5, with D unresolved. Germline V gives CDR1 MNHEY, CDR2 SMNVEV (reference sequence). Trimming took off 3 bases at V and 3 bases at J, with 8 bases between the two ends. This CDR3 has 13 amino acids. The CDR3 spells CASSLRRKETQYF. The CDR3 DNA reads TGTGCCAGCAGTTTGAGGCGAAAAGAGACCCAGTACTTC.

The chain is built from TRBV7-9 and TRBJ1-2; D gene unclear. Deletions cut 4 bases from V and 0 bases from J, with 3 bases between. Germline V CDR1 and CDR2: SEHNR, FQNEAQ (reference sequence). This CDR3 is built from 12 residues. The CDR3 DNA follows: TGTGCCAGCAGCTACTCTAACTATGGCTACACCTTC. It codes for CASSYSNYGYTF.

This chain uses TRBV25-1 with TRBJ2-1; weak D call: TRBD1 (5 bases). V was trimmed by 3 bases and J by 12 bases, leaving 12 bases between them. Germline values: CDR1 MGHDK, CDR2 SYGVNS. The CDR3 spans 12 residues. The CDR3 sequence: CASSEQGFGQFF. CDR3 sequence (DNA): TGTGCCAGCAGTGAGCAGGGATTTGGGCAGTTCTTC.

This chain joins TRBV7-8 and TRBJ1-5; 7 bases are shared with TRBD1. The CDR3 sequence is 18 residues long. The junction had 14 bases not matched to a gene; V was cut back by 2 bases and J by 4 bases. The V gene's germline CDR1 is SGHVS and CDR2 FQNEAQ. CDR3 nucleotides: TGTGCCAGCAGCTTATACTCTCCGGGACAGTGGGATAATCAGCCCCAGCATTTT. This encodes CASSLYSPGQWDNQPQHF.

This clone was seen only once. This chain joins TRBV29-1 and TRBJ1-2, with unresolved D. Germline V gene lookup returns CDR1 SQVTM and CDR2 ANQGSEA. The CDR3 consists of 13 residues. V was shortened by 7 bases and J by 7 bases, with 19 bases between the two germline ends. For the CDR3, the DNA is TGCAGCGCCGACTCGGGAGGTACTACTGGCTACACCTTC. This encodes CSADSGGTTGYTF.

The genes are TRBV5-4 and TRBJ2-5, with 12 bases lining up with TRBD2. The CDR3 sequence is 16 residues long. In germline, CDR1 is SGHNT, CDR2 YYREEE (reference sequence). With 3 bases clipped from V and 2 bases from J, the junction kept 5 bases outside the gene matches. CDR3 in amino acids: CASSSLAGGPQETQYF. Written as DNA, the CDR3 is TGTGCCAGCAGCTCACTAGCGGGGGGCCCGCAAGAGACCCAGTACTTC.

V is TRBV5-5 and J is TRBJ2-2, with 11 positions matching TRBD1. The ends lost 4 bases at V and 5 bases at J; junction bases unmatched: 10. Germline-derived CDR1 and CDR2 are SGHKS and YYEKEE (reference sequence). This CDR3 is 17 amino acids long. The CDR3 region is CASSPNLGQGATGELFF. CDR3 bases: TGTGCCAGCAGCCCTAACCTAGGACAGGGGGCGACCGGGGAGCTGTTTTTT.

The chain recombines TRBV5-4 with TRBJ2-2, with D maybe TRBD1 (7 bases). Trimming left V 4 bases short and J 0 bases short, with 13 bases between. This CDR3 region has 16 residues. Germline-derived CDR1 and CDR2 are SGHNT and YYREEE (reference sequence). CDR3 sequence: CASSPEGAPNTGELFF. Written as DNA, the CDR3 is TGTGCCAGCAGCCCGGAGGGGGCGCCGAACACCGGGGAGCTGTTTTTT.

The chain couples TRBV7-6 to TRBJ1-1; 10 bases match TRBD1. The trim removed 0 bases at V and 10 bases at J, leaving 8 bases unmatched. CDR3 length equals 15 residues. The germline gives CDR1 SGHVS, CDR2 FNYEAQ. The CDR3 nucleotides are TGTGCCAGCAGCTTAGCTTTATATGGACAGGGGGTAGCTTTCTTT. The encoded protein is CASSLALYGQGVAFF. The variable domain in full, completed from reference TRBV7-6 and TRBJ1-1, reads GAGVSQSPRYKVTKRGQDVALRCDPISGHVSLYWYRQALGQGPEFLTYFNYEAQQDKSGLPNDRFSAERPEGSISTLTIQRTEQRDSAMYRCASSLALYGQGVAFFGQGTRLTVV.

The rearrangement uses TRBV30 and TRBJ1-6; 7 bases match TRBD1. Germline V gene lookup returns CDR1 GTSNPN and CDR2 SVGIG (reference sequence). V lost 5 bases to trimming and J lost 10 bases; unmatched junction nucleotides: 8. This CDR3 contains 13 residues. The CDR3 is CAWVDRVGSPLHF. CDR3 DNA: TGTGCCTGGGTCGACAGGGTTGGATCACCCCTCCACTTT. Using reference TRBV30 and TRBJ1-6 for the parts outside the CDR3, the full variable domain is SQTIHQWPATLVQPVGSPLSLECTVEGTSNPNLYWYRQAAGRGLQLLFYSVGIGQISSEVPQNLSASRPQDRQFILSSKKLLLSDSGFYLCAWVDRVGSPLHFGNGTRLTVT.

The chain employs TRBV2 and TRBJ2-2; D is perhaps TRBD1 (5 bases). CDR3 length: 15 amino acids. Germline CDR1 and CDR2: SNHLY and FYNNEI. Trimming cost V 5 bases and J 0 bases, with 10 bases left between them. CDR3 loop: CASSPRTTNTGELFF. The CDR3 region has the DNA TGTGCCAGCAGTCCGCGGACAACGAACACCGGGGAGCTGTTTTTT.

The V call is TRBV30, the J call TRBJ2-3, with 11 nucleotides matching TRBD1. The CDR3 loop spans 16 amino acids. CDR1 is GTSNPN and CDR2 is SVGIG in the germline V gene (reference sequence). With 4 bases clipped from V and 4 bases from J, the junction kept 10 bases outside the gene matches. The CDR3 nucleotides read TGTGCCTGGACTGATAGGACAGGGGGCTGGGCAGATACGCAGTATTTT. Protein product: CAWTDRTGGWADTQYF.

The chain employs TRBV11-2 and TRBJ1-1; tentative D call: TRBD1 (5 bases). V shed 7 bases and J shed 8 bases, with 8 bases lying between them. This CDR3 has 10 residues. CDR1 is SGHAT and CDR2 is FQNNGV in the germline V gene. The DNA of the CDR3 is TGTGCCAGCACCCGACAGGAAGCTTTCTTT. It is translated as CASTRQEAFF.

With regard to this clone: Other DNA sequences from this sample encode an identical CDR3 as well. The CDR3 nucleotides read TGTGCCTGGAGTACTGGACAGGGCAATCAGCCCCAGCATTTT. Its translation is CAWSTGQGNQPQHF. The rearrangement uses TRBV30 and TRBJ1-5; 7 nucleotides agree with TRBD1. The CDR3 is made up of 14 amino acids. Germline trimming cut 2 bases from V and 2 bases from J; bases unmatched to any gene: 3. Germline loops: CDR1 GTSNPN, CDR2 SVGIG (reference sequence). Using reference TRBV30 and TRBJ1-5 for the parts outside the CDR3, the full variable domain is SQTIHQWPATLVQPVGSPLSLECTVEGTSNPNLYWYRQAAGRGLQLLFYSVGIGQISSEVPQNLSASRPQDRQFILSSKKLLLSDSGFYLCAWSTGQGNQPQHFGDGTRLSIL.

The rearrangement joins TRBV15 to TRBJ1-5; no clear D gene. This CDR3 has 15 residues. V lost 6 bases, J lost 0 bases, and 12 bases lay in between. Looked up from germline, CDR1 is LNHNV and CDR2 is YYDKDF (reference sequence). The CDR3, as DNA: TGTGCCACCAGTCCAATGACATATAGCAATCAGCCCCAGCATTTT. This sequence encodes CATSPMTYSNQPQHF.

The chain has TRBV4-1 and TRBJ2-3, with unresolved D. This CDR3 contains 12 residues. Per the germline V gene, CDR1 is MGHRA and CDR2 is YSYEKL. V lost 0 bases to trimming and J lost 6 bases, with 4 bases between them. The CDR3 DNA follows: TGCGCCAGCAGCCAAGACAGGGATACGCAGTATTTT. It specifies CASSQDRDTQYF.

The rearrangement uses TRBV6-1 and TRBJ1-5; 8 bases are shared with TRBD1. With 5 bases clipped from V and 6 bases from J, the junction kept 9 bases outside the gene matches. This CDR3 contains 15 residues. CDR1 is MNHNS and CDR2 is SASEGT in the germline V gene. CDR3 DNA: TGTGCCAGCAGTCCTACGGACAGGGCTCGTCAGCCCCAGCATTTT. Translation gives CASSPTDRARQPQHF.

The CDR3, as DNA: TGTGCCAGCAGCGTAGGGTCTAGCTCTTACCAAGAGACCCAGTACTTC. Residues: CASSVGSSSYQETQYF. This rearrangement joins TRBV9 to TRBJ2-5, with D possibly TRBD2 on 5 matching bases. Per germline, CDR1 SGDLS and CDR2 YYNGEE. CDR3 length: 16 amino acids. V lost 0 bases and J lost 0, with 12 bases in between.

The rearrangement links TRBV27 to TRBJ2-1, with 15 bases that match TRBD2. The CDR3 is made up of 15 amino acids. Losses at the gene ends were 3 bases for V and 10 bases for J; bases not matched to a gene: 4. Germline loops: CDR1 MNHEY, CDR2 SMNVEV (reference sequence). CDR3 amino acids: CASSLGTSGRIEQFF. In nucleotides, the CDR3 is TGTGCCAGCAGTTTGGGGACTAGCGGGAGGATCGAGCAGTTCTTC.

In this sample, this clone turned up once. V and J are TRBV29-1 and TRBJ2-7; TRBD2 matches at 10 bases. Judging by the DNA end, TRBJ2-5 fits better; the J call may be wrong. The CDR3 runs to 14 residues. Germline loops: CDR1 SQVTM, CDR2 ANQGSEA. CDR3: CSVEWLAGAETQYF. The CDR3 DNA reads TGCAGCGTTGAGTGGCTAGCGGGAGCGGAGACCCAGTACTTC.

DNA of the CDR3: TGTGCCAGCAGCTTCCCCGGGACAGGGGATCTCAATGAGCAGTTCTTC. As protein: CASSFPGTGDLNEQFF. The rearrangement joins TRBV5-4 to TRBJ2-1; 10 nucleotides line up with TRBD1. This CDR3 region has 16 residues. The germline CDR1 and CDR2 sequences are SGHNT and YYREEE (reference sequence). With 2 bases clipped from V and 6 bases from J, the junction kept 8 bases outside the gene matches. The whole variable domain, filled in from reference TRBV5-4 and TRBJ2-1, reads ETGVTQSPTHLIKTRGQQVTLRCSSQSGHNTVSWYQQALGQGPQFIFQYYREEENGRGNFPPRFSGLQFPNYSSELNVNALELDDSALYLCASSFPGTGDLNEQFFGPGTRLTVL.